This entry lists 5 T cell receptor beta chains sequenced from one sample in a study of prognosis after radiotherapy for stage I lung cancer (dated by TCRdb to the early 2020s). The data were produced on an Illumina HiSeq 3000. Two rounds of multiplex PCR on genomic DNA were used to amplify the TCR beta CDR3 region. The first PCR round used primers specific to each TRBV and TRBJ gene, with sequences filed in Chinese patent CN105087789A. TCRdb redid the processing of the public reads, applying fastp at Q25 and MiXCR, and retained in-frame beta chains. Under each unique CDR3 protein, matching rows form one entry showing the most common genes and DNA. The table for this sample lists under 20,000 distinct CDR3 sequences; approximately 46% of them were counted only once. The top ten constitute less than 35% of the sample. The sample in question was PBMCs, obtained before or after stereotactic body radiation therapy (not recorded which). Receptors were obtained from a donor aged 50 or older with non-small cell lung cancer.

With regard to this clonotype: An end of the junction does not agree with germline; a read error may underlie this. The chain employs TRBV12-3 or TRBV12-4 and TRBJ2-3, with D uncertain. This CDR3 spans 13 amino acids. CDR3 loop: CVSTLGSTDTQYF. In DNA form, the CDR3 reads TGTGTCAGCACCCTCGGGAGCACAGATACGCAGTATTTT.

V gene TRBV6-5 combines with J gene TRBJ1-6, with TRBD1 as a possible D gene (5 bases). Trimming took off 2 bases at V and 7 bases at J, with 9 bases between the two ends. This CDR3 is 14 amino acids long. Germline lookup yields CDR1 MNHEY and CDR2 SVGAGI. Here the CDR3 reads CASSYGTGNSPLHF. CDR3 nucleotide sequence: TGTGCCAGCAGTTACGGGACCGGGAATTCACCCCTCCACTTT.

In this sample, this clonotype turned up many times. V gene TRBV3-1 combines with J gene TRBJ2-5; D is undetermined. This CDR3 region has 13 residues. Germline CDR1 is LGHDT and CDR2 is YNNKEL (reference sequence). V was clipped by 4 bases and J by 4 bases, with 10 bases between them. CDR3 in DNA: TGTGCCAGCAGCCTTGGGGTCGTAGAGACCCAGTACTTC. Its protein product is CASSLGVVETQYF.

This chain links TRBV28 with TRBJ2-7; the match to TRBD1 covers 9 bases. There are 14 residues in the CDR3. Germline CDR1 MDHEN, CDR2 SYDVKM. After removal of 7 bases from V and 4 bases from J, the junction contained 8 bases not matched to a gene. DNA of the CDR3: TGTGCCAGCATTCCCGGGACAGGGCTGTACGAGCAGTACTTC. This translates into CASIPGTGLYEQYF.

This clonotype appeared a single time. This likely reflects a read error, since a far larger clone is one base away. The rearrangement uses TRBV15 and TRBJ2-1, with D unclear. CDR3 length equals 13 residues. Germline V gives CDR1 LNHNV, CDR2 YYDKDF (reference sequence). V lost 10 bases and J 6 bases, leaving 16 bases between the germline ends. CDR3 bases: TGTGCCAGCATCGAGGTAGCAGGCAATGAGCAGTTCTTC. It translates to CASIEVAGNEQFF.